This TCR beta chain was captured in a study of technical replicates of blood from a handful of donors. V lost 2 bases, J lost 0 bases, and 8 bases lay in between. Germline assignment: CDR1 SGHVS and CDR2 FNYEAQ. CDR3 length equals 15 residues. Generated by immunoSEQ multiplex PCR, the TCRdb table keeps only in-frame clones and is missing some. This sample has 53,000 or so clones, with 85% to 90% found just once. This clone was picked up many times. The material sequenced was PBMCs. The sequence was collected from a human donor in good health. Some clones in this sample may be carry-over from other donors' samples. This rearrangement joins TRBV7-6 to TRBJ1-3; tentatively, D is TRBD1 (6 bases). The chain's CDR3 is CASSLQGRSGNTIYF. The DNA for the CDR3 is TGTGCCAGCAGCTTACAGGGGCGCTCTGGAAACACCATATATTTT.